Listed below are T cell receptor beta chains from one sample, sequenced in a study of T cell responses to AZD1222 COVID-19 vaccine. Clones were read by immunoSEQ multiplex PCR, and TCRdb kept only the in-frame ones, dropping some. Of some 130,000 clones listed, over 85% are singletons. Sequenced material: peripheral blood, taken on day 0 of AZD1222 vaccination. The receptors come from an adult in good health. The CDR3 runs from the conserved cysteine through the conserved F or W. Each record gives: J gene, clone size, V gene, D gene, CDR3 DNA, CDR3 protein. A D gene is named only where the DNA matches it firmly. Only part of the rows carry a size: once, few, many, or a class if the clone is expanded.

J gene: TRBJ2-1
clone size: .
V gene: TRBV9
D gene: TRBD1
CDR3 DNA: TGTGCCAGCAGCGAGGGACAGAACAATGAGCAGTTCTTC
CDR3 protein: CASSEGQNNEQFF

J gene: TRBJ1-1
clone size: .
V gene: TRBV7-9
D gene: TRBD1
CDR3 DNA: TGTGCCAGCAGTACTACGGGACAGGGGTTCAGCACTGAAGCTTTCTTT
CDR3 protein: CASSTTGQGFSTEAFF

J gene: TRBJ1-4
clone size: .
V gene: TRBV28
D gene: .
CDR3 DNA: TGTGCCAGCAGTTTAAATGGGGTTAATAATGAAAAACTGTTTTTT
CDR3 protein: CASSLNGVNNEKLFF

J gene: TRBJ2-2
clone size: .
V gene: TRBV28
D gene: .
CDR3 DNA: TGTGCCAGCAGTTCCCCAGGGGTCGGGGAGCTGTTTTTT
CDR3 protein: CASSSPGVGELFF

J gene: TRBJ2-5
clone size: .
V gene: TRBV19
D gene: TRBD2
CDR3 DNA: TGTGCCAGTCGGCTCTTCCAGCGGGAGGCCCGGGGGACCCAGTACTTC
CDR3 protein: CASRLFQREARGTQYF

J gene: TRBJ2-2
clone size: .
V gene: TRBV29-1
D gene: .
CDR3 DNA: TGCAGCGTCATCCGCCACGACGCGGGGGCTCGGACCGGGGAGCTGTTTTTT
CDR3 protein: CSVIRHDAGARTGELFF

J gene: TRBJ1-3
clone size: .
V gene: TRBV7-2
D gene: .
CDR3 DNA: TGTGCCAGCAGCTTAGGAAACACCATATATTTT
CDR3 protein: CASSLGNTIYF

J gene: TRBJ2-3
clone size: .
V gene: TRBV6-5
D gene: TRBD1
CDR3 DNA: TGTGCCAGCAGTTACACAGGGGGTAGCACAGATACGCAGTATTTT
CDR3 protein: CASSYTGGSTDTQYF

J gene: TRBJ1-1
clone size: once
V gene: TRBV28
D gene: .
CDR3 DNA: TGTGCCAGCCTTTCTTGGCTGAACACTGAAGCTTTCTTT
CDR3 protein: CASLSWLNTEAFF

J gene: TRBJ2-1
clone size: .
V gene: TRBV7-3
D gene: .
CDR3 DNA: TGTGCCAGCAGTCAACGCTCGGGGGGCAGGGATGAGCAGTTCTTC
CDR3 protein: CASSQRSGGRDEQFF

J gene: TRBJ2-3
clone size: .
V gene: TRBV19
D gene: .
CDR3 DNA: TGTGCCAGTAGTATAGTTAATATGCCAGATACGCAGTATTTT
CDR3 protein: CASSIVNMPDTQYF

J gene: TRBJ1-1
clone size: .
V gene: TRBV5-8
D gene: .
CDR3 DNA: TGTGCCAGCAGCTTGGATTTGGGGACCTTTGCTGAAGCTTTCTTT
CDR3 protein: CASSLDLGTFAEAFF

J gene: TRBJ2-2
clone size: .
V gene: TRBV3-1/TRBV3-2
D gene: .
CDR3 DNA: TGTGCCAGCAGCCAAGAAGCGGCGGGAATAACCGGGGAGCTGTTTTTT
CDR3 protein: CASSQEAAGITGELFF

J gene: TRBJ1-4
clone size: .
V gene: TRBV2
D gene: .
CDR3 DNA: TGTGCCAGCAGTCGCAGGGTGCGGTCTAATGAAAAACTGTTTTTT
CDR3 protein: CASSRRVRSNEKLFF

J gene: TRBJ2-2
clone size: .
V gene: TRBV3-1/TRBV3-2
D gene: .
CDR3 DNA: TGTGCCAGCAGCTCCAAACGCGGAGGGGAGCTGTTTTTT
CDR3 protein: CASSSKRGGELFF

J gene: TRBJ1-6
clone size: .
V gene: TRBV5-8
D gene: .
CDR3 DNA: TGTGCCAGCAGCTCATATGATGGACAGTACCCTAATTCACCCCTCCACTTT
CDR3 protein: CASSSYDGQYPNSPLHF

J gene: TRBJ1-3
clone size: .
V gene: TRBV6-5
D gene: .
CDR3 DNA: TGTGCCAGCAGTTGGGACGGCTCTGGAAACACCATATATTTT
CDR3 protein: CASSWDGSGNTIYF

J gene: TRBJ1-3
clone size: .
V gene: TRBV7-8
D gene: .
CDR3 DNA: TGTGCCAGCAGCGCCCAGACTGCTGGAAACACCATATATTTT
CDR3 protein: CASSAQTAGNTIYF

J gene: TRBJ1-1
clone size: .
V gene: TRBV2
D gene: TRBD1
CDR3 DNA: TGTGCCAGCAGTGGGACAGGGCCCACTGAAGCTTTCTTT
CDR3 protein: CASSGTGPTEAFF

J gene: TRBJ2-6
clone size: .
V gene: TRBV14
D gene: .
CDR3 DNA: TGTGCCAGCAGCCTAGGGACTGGGGCCAACGTCCTGACTTTC
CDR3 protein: CASSLGTGANVLTF

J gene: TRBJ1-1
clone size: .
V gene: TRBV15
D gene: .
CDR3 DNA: TGTGCCACCCGGGCGGGGGGACAAACAAACACTGAAGCTTTCTTT
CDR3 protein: CATRAGGQTNTEAFF

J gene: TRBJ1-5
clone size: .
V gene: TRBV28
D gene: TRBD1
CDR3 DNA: TGTGCCAGCAGTTTAGAGGGACGAAGACAGGGGTACAATCAGCCCCAGCATTTT
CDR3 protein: CASSLEGRRQGYNQPQHF

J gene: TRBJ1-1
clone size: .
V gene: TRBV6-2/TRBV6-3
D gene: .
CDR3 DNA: TGTGCCAGCAGTCTGCTTACAGGGAACACTGAAGCTTTCTTT
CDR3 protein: CASSLLTGNTEAFF

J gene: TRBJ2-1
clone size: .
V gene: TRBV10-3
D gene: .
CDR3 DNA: TGTGCCATCACCGGAACTTCTCACAATGAGCAGTTCTTC
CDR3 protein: CAITGTSHNEQFF

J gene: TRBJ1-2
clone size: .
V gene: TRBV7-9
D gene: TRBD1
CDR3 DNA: TGTGCCAGCAGCTTAGAGACAGGGGGGAACTATGGCTACACCTTC
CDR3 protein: CASSLETGGNYGYTF

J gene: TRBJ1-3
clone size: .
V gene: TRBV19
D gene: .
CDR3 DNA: TGTGCCAGCAGGAGCGGGGGCGCAGATGGAAACACCATATATTTT
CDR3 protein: CASRSGGADGNTIYF

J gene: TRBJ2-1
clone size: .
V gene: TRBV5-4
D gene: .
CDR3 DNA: TGTGCCAGCAGCTTGGATTACAATGAGCAGTTCTTC
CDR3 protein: CASSLDYNEQFF

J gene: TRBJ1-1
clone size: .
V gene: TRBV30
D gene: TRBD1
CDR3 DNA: TGTGCCTGGTCATCAGGGGGGCCTGAAGCTTTCTTT
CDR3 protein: CAWSSGGPEAFF

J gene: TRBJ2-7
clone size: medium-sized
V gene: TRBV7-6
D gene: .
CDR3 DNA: TGTGCCAGCAGCTTAGGAGACGCCTACGAGCAGTACTTC
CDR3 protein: CASSLGDAYEQYF

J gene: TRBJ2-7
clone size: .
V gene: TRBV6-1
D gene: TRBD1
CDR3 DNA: TGTGCCAGCAGTGAAAAGGGGTTGGGACAGGGCTACGAGCAGTACTTC
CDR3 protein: CASSEKGLGQGYEQYF

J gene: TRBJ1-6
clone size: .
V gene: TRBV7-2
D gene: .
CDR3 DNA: TGTGCCAGCAGCTTTTGGGCTTCGGGTTCACCCCTCCACTTT
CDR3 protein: CASSFWASGSPLHF

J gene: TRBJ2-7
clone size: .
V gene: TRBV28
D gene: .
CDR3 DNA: TGTGCCAGCAGTTTAAGGTACGAGCAGTACTTC
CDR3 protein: CASSLRYEQYF

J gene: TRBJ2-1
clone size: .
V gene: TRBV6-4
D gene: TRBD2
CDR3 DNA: TGTGCCAGCAGGGCCCATAGCGGGGCCGGAGAAGAGCAGTTCTTC
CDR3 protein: CASRAHSGAGEEQFF

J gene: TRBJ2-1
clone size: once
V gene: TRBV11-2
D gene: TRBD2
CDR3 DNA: TGTGCCAGCAGTAAAGGACTAGCGGGCCTTTACAATGAGCAGTTCTTC
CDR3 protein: CASSKGLAGLYNEQFF

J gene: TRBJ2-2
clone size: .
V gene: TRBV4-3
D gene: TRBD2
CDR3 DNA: TGCGCCAGCAGTCTATGGACTAGCGCCGGGGAGCTGTTTTTT
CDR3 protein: CASSLWTSAGELFF

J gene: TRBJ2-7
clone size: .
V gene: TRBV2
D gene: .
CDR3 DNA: TGTGCCAGCAGTGAAACCGGAAGGGACAGCGGGTACGAGCAGTACTTC
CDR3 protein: CASSETGRDSGYEQYF

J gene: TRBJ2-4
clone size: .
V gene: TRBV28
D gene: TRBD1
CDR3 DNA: TGTGCCAGCTCGACAGGGCTAGGCATTCAGTACTTC
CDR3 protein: CASSTGLGIQYF

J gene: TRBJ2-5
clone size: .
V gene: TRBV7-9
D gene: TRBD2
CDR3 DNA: TGTGCCAGCAGCTTAGCGGGACTAGCGGGACAAGAGACCCAGTACTTC
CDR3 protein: CASSLAGLAGQETQYF

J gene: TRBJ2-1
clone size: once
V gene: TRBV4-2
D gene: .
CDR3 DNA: TGTGCCAGCAGCCAAGATCGCGGGTACAATGAGCAGTTCTTC
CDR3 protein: CASSQDRGYNEQFF

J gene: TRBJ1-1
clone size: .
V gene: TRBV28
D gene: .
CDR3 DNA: TGTGCCACCTTAGGGAACACTGAAGCTTTCTTT
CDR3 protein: CATLGNTEAFF

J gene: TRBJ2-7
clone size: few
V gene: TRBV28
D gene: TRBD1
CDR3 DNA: TGTGCCAGCAGGGACAGGCGTCAAGCCTACGAGCAGTACTTC
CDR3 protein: CASRDRRQAYEQYF

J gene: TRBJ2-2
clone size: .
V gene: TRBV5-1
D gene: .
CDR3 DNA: TGCGCCAGCAGCTTGGTGCCAGGGGCTAACACCGGGGAGCTGTTTTTT
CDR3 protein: CASSLVPGANTGELFF

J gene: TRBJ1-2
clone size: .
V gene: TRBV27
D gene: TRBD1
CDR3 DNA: TGTGCCAGCACCCGGACAGGGGGCATGGATGGCTACACCTTC
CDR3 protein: CASTRTGGMDGYTF

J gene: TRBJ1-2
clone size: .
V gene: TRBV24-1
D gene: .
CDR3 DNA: TGTGCCACCAGTGCTGACAATGGCTACACCTTC
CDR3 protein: CATSADNGYTF

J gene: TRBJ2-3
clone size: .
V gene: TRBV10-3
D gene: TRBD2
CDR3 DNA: TGTGCCATCAGTGAAAGGACTAGCGGGAAAGATACGCAGTATTTT
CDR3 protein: CAISERTSGKDTQYF